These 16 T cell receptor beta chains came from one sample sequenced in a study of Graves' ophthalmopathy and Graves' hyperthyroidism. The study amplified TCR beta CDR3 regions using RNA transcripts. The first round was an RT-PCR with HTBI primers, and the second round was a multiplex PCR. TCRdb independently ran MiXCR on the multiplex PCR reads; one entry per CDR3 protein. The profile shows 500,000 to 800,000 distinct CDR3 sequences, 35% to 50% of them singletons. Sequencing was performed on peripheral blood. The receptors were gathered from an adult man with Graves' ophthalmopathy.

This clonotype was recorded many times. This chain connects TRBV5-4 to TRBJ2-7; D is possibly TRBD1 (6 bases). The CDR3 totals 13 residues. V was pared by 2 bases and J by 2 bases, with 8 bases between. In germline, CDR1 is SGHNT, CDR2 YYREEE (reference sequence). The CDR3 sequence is CASSLQGPYEQYF. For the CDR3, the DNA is TGTGCCAGCAGCTTACAGGGCCCCTACGAGCAGTACTTC.

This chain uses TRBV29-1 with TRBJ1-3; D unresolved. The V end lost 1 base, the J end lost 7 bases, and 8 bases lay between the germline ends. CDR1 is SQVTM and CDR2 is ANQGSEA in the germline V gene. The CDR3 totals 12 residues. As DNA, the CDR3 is TGCAGCGTTGAAGGCCCGGGGAACACCATATATTTT. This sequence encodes CSVEGPGNTIYF.

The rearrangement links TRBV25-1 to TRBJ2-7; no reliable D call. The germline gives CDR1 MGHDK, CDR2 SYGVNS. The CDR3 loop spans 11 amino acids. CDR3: CASATTYEQYF. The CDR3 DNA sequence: TGTGCTAGTGCGACAACCTACGAGCAGTACTTC.

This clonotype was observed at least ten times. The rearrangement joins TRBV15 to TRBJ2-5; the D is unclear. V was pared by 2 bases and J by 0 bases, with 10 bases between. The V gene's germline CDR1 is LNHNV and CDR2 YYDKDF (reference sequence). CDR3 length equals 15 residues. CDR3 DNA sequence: TGTGCCACCAGCAGACCTAGAGGTTACCAAGAGACCCAGTACTTC. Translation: CATSRPRGYQETQYF.

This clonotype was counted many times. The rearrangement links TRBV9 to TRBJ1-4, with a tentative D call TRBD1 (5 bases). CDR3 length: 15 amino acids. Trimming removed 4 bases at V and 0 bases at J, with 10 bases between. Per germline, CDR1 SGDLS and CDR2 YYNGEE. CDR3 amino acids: CASSSTAATNEKLFF. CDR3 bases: TGTGCCAGCAGCTCGACAGCCGCAACTAATGAAAAACTGTTTTTT.

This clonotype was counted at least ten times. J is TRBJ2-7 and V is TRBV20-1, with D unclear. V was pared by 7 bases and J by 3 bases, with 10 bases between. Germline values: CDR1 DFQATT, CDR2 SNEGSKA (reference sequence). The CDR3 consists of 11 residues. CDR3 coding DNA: TGCAGTGGGTGGACGGGCTACGAGCAGTACTTC. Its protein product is CSGWTGYEQYF.

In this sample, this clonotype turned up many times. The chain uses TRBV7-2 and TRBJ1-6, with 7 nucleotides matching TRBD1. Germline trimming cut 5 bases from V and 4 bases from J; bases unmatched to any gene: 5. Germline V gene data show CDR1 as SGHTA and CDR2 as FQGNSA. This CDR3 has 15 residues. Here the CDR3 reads CASSAGTAYNSPLHF. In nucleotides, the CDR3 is TGTGCCAGCAGCGCGGGGACAGCGTATAATTCACCCCTCCACTTT.

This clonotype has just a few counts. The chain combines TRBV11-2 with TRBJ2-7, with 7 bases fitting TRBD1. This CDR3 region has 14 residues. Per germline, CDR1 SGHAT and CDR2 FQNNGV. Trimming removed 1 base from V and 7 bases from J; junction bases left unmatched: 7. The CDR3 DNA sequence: TGTGCCAGCAGCTTAGTCCTAGGGGGCAGGGAGCAGTACTTC. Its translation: CASSLVLGGREQYF.

In DNA form, the CDR3 reads TGTGCCAGCAGTTACCCTAGGTACATGAACACTGAAGCTTTCTTT. This sequence encodes CASSYPRYMNTEAFF. The chain couples TRBV6-1 to TRBJ1-1; no clear D gene. V was trimmed by 5 bases and J by 0 bases, leaving 13 bases between them. The CDR3 runs to 15 residues. Germline V CDR1 and CDR2: MNHNS, SASEGT.

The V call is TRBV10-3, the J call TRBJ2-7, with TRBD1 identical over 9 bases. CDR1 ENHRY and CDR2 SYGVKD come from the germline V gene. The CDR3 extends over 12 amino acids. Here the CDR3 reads CAAGTGSNEQYF. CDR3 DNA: TGTGCGGCCGGGACAGGGAGCAACGAGCAGTACTTC.

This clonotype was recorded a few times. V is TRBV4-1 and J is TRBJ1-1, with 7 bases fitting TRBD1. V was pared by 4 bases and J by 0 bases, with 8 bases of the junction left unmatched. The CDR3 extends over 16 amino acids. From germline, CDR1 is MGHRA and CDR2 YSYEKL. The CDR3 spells CASSPQFDRVNTEAFF. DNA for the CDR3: TGCGCCAGCAGCCCTCAATTCGACAGGGTGAACACTGAAGCTTTCTTT.

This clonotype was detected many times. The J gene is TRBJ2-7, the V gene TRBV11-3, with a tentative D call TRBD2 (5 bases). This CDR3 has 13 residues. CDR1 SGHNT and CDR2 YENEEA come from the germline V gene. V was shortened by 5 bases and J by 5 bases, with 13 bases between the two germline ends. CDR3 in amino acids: CASSNRAGNEQYF. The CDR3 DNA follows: TGTGCCAGCAGCAATAGGGCCGGGAACGAGCAGTACTTC.

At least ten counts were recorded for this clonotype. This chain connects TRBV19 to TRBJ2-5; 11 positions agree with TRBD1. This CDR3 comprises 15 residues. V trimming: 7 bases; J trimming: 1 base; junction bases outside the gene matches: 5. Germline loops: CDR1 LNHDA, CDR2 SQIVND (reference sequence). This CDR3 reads CASTQGTGGQETQYF. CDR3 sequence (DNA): TGTGCCAGTACCCAAGGGACAGGGGGCCAAGAGACCCAGTACTTC. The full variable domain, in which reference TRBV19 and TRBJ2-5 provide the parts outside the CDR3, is DGGITQSPKYLFRKEGQNVTLSCEQNLNHDAMYWYRQDPGQGLRLIYYSQIVNDFQKGDIAEGYSVSREKKESFPLTVTSAQKNPTAFYLCASTQGTGGQETQYFGPGTRLLVL.

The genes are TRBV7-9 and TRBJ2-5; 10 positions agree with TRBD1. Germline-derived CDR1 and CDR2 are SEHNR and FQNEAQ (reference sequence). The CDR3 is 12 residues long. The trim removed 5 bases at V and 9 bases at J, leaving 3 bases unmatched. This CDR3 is CASSTTGGAQYF. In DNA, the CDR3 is TGTGCCAGCAGCACGACAGGGGGCGCCCAGTACTTC.

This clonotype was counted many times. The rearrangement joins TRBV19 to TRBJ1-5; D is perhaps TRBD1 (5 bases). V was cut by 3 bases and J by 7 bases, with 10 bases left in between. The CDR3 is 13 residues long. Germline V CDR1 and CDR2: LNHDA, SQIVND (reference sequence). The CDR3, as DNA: TGTGCCAGTAGTATCGACAGAAGACAGCCCCAGCATTTT. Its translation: CASSIDRRQPQHF.

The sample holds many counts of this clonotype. CDR3 region: CASSLVLAGSGANVLTF. The CDR3 DNA is TGTGCCAGCAGCTTAGTACTAGCGGGGTCTGGGGCCAACGTCCTGACTTTC. The V gene is TRBV11-2, the J gene TRBJ2-6; TRBD2 matches at 10 bases. The CDR3 covers 17 residues. V shed 1 base, J shed 1 base, and the junction held 1 base outside the gene matches. Germline V gene data show CDR1 as SGHAT and CDR2 as FQNNGV.